The present T cell receptor (beta chain) was sequenced within a study of shared T cell receptors in the human thymus. TCRdb's copy holds only in-frame clones and misses some; the assay was immunoSEQ multiplex PCR. The table shows about 660,000 clones, with approximately 87% occurring only once. The same data also went into a second study, on human thymus T cells.

The sample comprised thymocytes. The sequence came from a boy younger than two with a congenital heart defect.

Here the CDR3 DNA reads TGTGCCAGCAGCTTAGCGGGTAGCGGGCCGGAGACCCAGTACTTC. Translating gives CASSLAGSGPETQYF. This sequence joins TRBV11-3 and TRBJ2-5; 7 nucleotides line up with TRBD2. The CDR3 length is 15 residues. V lost 1 base and J lost 5; bases outside the gene matches: 7. Germline loops: CDR1 SGHNT, CDR2 YENEEA.